This entry lists 31 T cell receptor beta chains sequenced from one sample in a study of multiple sclerosis patients with progressive multifocal leukoencephalopathy. As for time point: before natalizumab initiation. Profiling relied on immunoSEQ multiplex PCR, and the TCRdb table lists in-frame clones only, not all of them. The top ten hold less than 2% of the sample, which has under 40,000 clones, 80% to 95% seen once. Material: PBMCs. Receptors originate from a man aged 25-40 years with multiple sclerosis.

V and J are TRBV18 and TRBJ2-2, with a tentative D call TRBD2 (5 bases). Germline CDR1 KGHSH, CDR2 LQKENI. The CDR3 covers 15 residues. Trimming pared 6 bases from V and 4 bases from J, leaving 15 bases between. The CDR3 is CASSPGVGVTGELFF. In nucleotides, the CDR3 is TGTGCCAGCTCCCCCGGGGTTGGAGTCACCGGGGAGCTGTTTTTT.

On this clone itself: This same CDR3 is encoded by further DNA sequences in the sample. This CDR3 is CASRARLGTGTQYF. The CDR3 DNA sequence: TGTGCCAGCAGAGCTAGACTAGGTACAGGGACCCAGTACTTC. This chain joins TRBV2 and TRBJ2-5; D perhaps matches TRBD2 (6 bases). This CDR3 is built from 14 residues. Trimming cost V 6 bases and J 7 bases, with 18 bases left between them. Germline CDR1 is SNHLY and CDR2 is FYNNEI.

The chain has TRBV15 and TRBJ1-5; possibly TRBD1 for D (5 bases). The CDR3 is 13 residues long. V lost 0 bases and J 8 bases, leaving 8 bases between the germline ends. Germline lookup yields CDR1 LNHNV and CDR2 YYDKDF (reference sequence). DNA for the CDR3: TGTGCCACCAGCAGAGATCGGGGGGAGCCCCAGCATTTT. Amino acids: CATSRDRGEPQHF.

The gene calls are TRBV4-3 and TRBJ1-1; 8 bases line up with TRBD1. This CDR3 is 16 amino acids long. Unmatched junction bases numbered 13, after V lost 4 bases and J lost 6 bases. From germline, CDR1 is LGHNA and CDR2 YSLEER. The CDR3 spells CASSLKRQGSGSEAFF. The CDR3 coding sequence is TGCGCCAGCAGCCTTAAGCGACAGGGGTCGGGATCTGAAGCTTTCTTT.

This clone showed up just a few times. The V gene is TRBV1, the J gene TRBJ2-5; the table names TRBD2, a call not compared with the DNA. TRBV1 is a pseudogene segment. This CDR3 is built from 16 residues. The CDR3: CTSSQGAGLIQETQYF. In DNA form, the CDR3 reads TGCACCAGCAGCCAAGGAGCGGGGTTAATCCAAGAGACCCAGTACTTC.

CDR3 in DNA: TGTGCCAGTAGCCCGCGGGACTCCCGGAGGTACGAGCAGTACTTC. Translation: CASSPRDSRRYEQYF. J is TRBJ2-7 and V is TRBV19, with D possibly TRBD2 on 6 matching bases. This CDR3 has 15 amino acids. Germline lookup yields CDR1 LNHDA and CDR2 SQIVND (reference sequence). Trimming left V 6 bases short and J 4 bases short, with 19 bases between.

The chain recombines TRBV4-3 with TRBJ2-7, with 7 bases matching TRBD1. Germline trimming cut 3 bases from V and 3 bases from J; bases unmatched to any gene: 2. CDR1 is LGHNA and CDR2 is YSLEER in the germline V gene. The CDR3 extends over 13 amino acids. The CDR3 DNA reads as TGCGCCAGCAGCCAGCGGACAGGCTACGAGCAGTACTTC. This translates into CASSQRTGYEQYF.

The V call is TRBV7-2, the J call TRBJ1-5, with D unclear. The CDR3 totals 15 residues. V was pared by 7 bases and J by 0 bases, with 13 bases between. Germline CDR1 reads SGHTA; CDR2 reads FQGNSA. The chain's CDR3 is CASNPEPYSNQPQHF. The CDR3 DNA reads as TGTGCCAGCAATCCAGAGCCATATAGCAATCAGCCCCAGCATTTT. The variable domain in full, with the rest retrieved from reference TRBV7-2 and TRBJ1-5, is GAGVSQSPSNKVTEKGKDVELRCDPISGHTALYWYRQSLGQGLEFLIYFQGNSAPDKSGLPSDRFSAERTGGSVSTLTIQRTQQEDSAVYLCASNPEPYSNQPQHFGDGTRLSIL.

The chain combines TRBV5-1 with TRBJ2-7, with a weak D call TRBD1 (7 bases). V was clipped by 4 bases and J by 2 bases, with 10 bases between them. CDR1 SGHRS and CDR2 YFSETQ come from the germline V gene. This CDR3 comprises 13 residues. DNA of the CDR3: TGCGCCAGCAGCCAGGGGGGACCCTACGAGCAGTACTTC. Protein sequence: CASSQGGPYEQYF.

The chain combines TRBV13 with TRBJ2-3; tentatively, D is TRBD1 (5 bases). The CDR3 totals 17 residues. Germline CDR1 PRHDT, CDR2 FYEKMQ (reference sequence). The V gene lost 0 bases and the J gene lost 2 bases, with 15 bases spanning the gap. The DNA for the CDR3 is TGTGCCAGCAGCTTAGGGGGGCAGACGCCCTTCACAGATACGCAGTATTTT. Protein: CASSLGGQTPFTDTQYF.

V and J are TRBV27 and TRBJ1-5; 7 bases align to TRBD1. The CDR3 runs to 13 residues. Germline V gives CDR1 MNHEY, CDR2 SMNVEV (reference sequence). V shed 6 bases, J shed 7 bases, and the junction held 6 bases outside the gene matches. The CDR3 sequence is CASSKDRVQPQHF. CDR3 in DNA: TGTGCCAGCAGCAAAGACAGGGTCCAGCCCCAGCATTTT.

The chain is built from TRBV5-6 and TRBJ2-2, with D uncertain. The CDR3 has 13 amino acids. Germline V lookup: CDR1 SGHDT, CDR2 YYEEEE. V lost 0 bases and J 8 bases, leaving 8 bases between the germline ends. The CDR3: CASSLAHPGELFF. CDR3 nucleotides: TGTGCCAGCAGCTTGGCCCACCCGGGGGAGCTGTTTTTT.

Only one count was recorded for this clone. The rearrangement joins TRBV6-5 to TRBJ1-5, with 8 bases identical to TRBD1. The V gene end was trimmed by 6 bases and the J gene end by 2 bases; junction bases not matched to a gene: 3. Germline V gene data show CDR1 as MNHEY and CDR2 as SVGAGI. This CDR3 is built from 14 residues. The CDR3 nucleotides are TGTGCCAGCAGCCCCAGGGGGCGCAATCAGCCCCAGCATTTT. This translates into CASSPRGRNQPQHF.

The rearrangement links TRBV13 to TRBJ2-4; weak D call: TRBD2 (5 bases). CDR1 is PRHDT and CDR2 is FYEKMQ in the germline V gene (reference sequence). V lost 0 bases, J lost 1 base, and 16 bases lay in between. CDR3 length equals 18 residues. CDR3 nucleotides: TGTGCCAGCAGCTTAGGCCTAGCAAAGTTCTCGGCCAAAAACATTCAGTACTTC. This sequence encodes CASSLGLAKFSAKNIQYF.

As regards this clone: This same CDR3 is encoded by further DNA sequences in the sample. V and J are TRBV20-1 and TRBJ1-1, with unresolved D. CDR1 and CDR2 from the germline V gene are DFQATT and SNEGSKA (reference sequence). V was cut by 4 bases and J by 5 bases, with 8 bases left in between. This CDR3 spans 11 amino acids. CDR3 DNA sequence: TGCAGTGCTAAGGCCTCGACTGAAGCTTTCTTT. Translating it yields CSAKASTEAFF.

The gene calls are TRBV2 and TRBJ1-4; D is unresolved. The length of the CDR3 is 15 residues. V lost 3 bases, J lost 8 bases, and 16 bases lay in between. Per germline, CDR1 SNHLY and CDR2 FYNNEI. The CDR3 coding sequence is TGTGCCAGCAGTGAGAGGACCCAGACGTGGGAAAAACTGTTTTTT. Translating it yields CASSERTQTWEKLFF.

The chain recombines TRBV2 with TRBJ2-2; TRBD2 aligns across 7 bases. The CDR3 extends over 14 amino acids. Germline CDR1 is SNHLY and CDR2 is FYNNEI. With V trimmed by 11 bases and J by 5 bases, 11 bases remained unmatched. CDR3 region: CALGTGGLTGELFF. The CDR3 bases are TGTGCCCTCGGGACGGGAGGATTAACCGGGGAGCTGTTTTTT.

This chain connects TRBV27 to TRBJ2-2; tentatively, D is TRBD1 (5 bases). CDR3 length: 15 amino acids. V lost 2 bases and J 2 bases, leaving 9 bases between the germline ends. The germline gives CDR1 MNHEY, CDR2 SMNVEV (reference sequence). As DNA, the CDR3 is TGTGCCAGCAGTTTAGCCGACAGAAACACCGGGGAGCTGTTTTTT. As protein: CASSLADRNTGELFF.

This chain uses TRBV6-5 with TRBJ1-2; 8 bases are a match to TRBD1. The CDR3 contains 13 residues. Losses at the gene ends were 6 bases for V and 4 bases for J; bases not matched to a gene: 4. From germline, CDR1 is MNHEY and CDR2 SVGAGI. CDR3 protein: CASSPGQVYGYTF. Written as DNA, the CDR3 is TGTGCCAGCAGCCCGGGACAGGTCTATGGCTACACCTTC.

The CDR3 DNA sequence: TGTGCCAGCAGCCCGGGATACGAGCAGTACTTC. Protein: CASSPGYEQYF. The rearrangement uses TRBV7-9 and TRBJ2-5; D perhaps matches TRBD2 (5 bases). The J call may be faulty, since TRBJ2-7 better matches the DNA end. The CDR3 spans 11 residues. From germline, CDR1 is SEHNR and CDR2 FQNEAQ (reference sequence).

The chain combines TRBV9 with TRBJ1-2; D is unclear. The CDR3 has 12 amino acids. Germline V lookup: CDR1 SGDLS, CDR2 YYNGEE. The V and J ends lost 3 bases and 8 bases respectively, with 11 bases between them. The CDR3 DNA is TGTGCCAGCAGCGCGGATCGGTCGGGCTACACCTTC. Translation gives CASSADRSGYTF.

The chain has TRBV7-3 and TRBJ2-5; D possibly uses TRBD1 or TRBD2 (5 bases each). CDR3 size: 15 residues. Trimming cost V 5 bases and J 4 bases, with 17 bases left between them. The germline V gene encodes CDR1 SGHTA and CDR2 FQGTGA. The CDR3 is CASSPQGRTIETQYF. In DNA, the CDR3 is TGTGCCAGCAGCCCCCAGGGACGGACCATAGAGACCCAGTACTTC.

In this sample, this clone turned up a few times. Written as DNA, the CDR3 is TGTGCCAGCAGCTTAGAGGTGAACAGGGGTGAAGCTTTCTTT. It specifies CASSLEVNRGEAFF. V usage is TRBV7-9 and J usage is TRBJ1-1; 7 nucleotides line up with TRBD1. The CDR3 totals 14 residues. CDR1 is SEHNR and CDR2 is FQNEAQ in the germline V gene (reference sequence). The ends lost 1 base at V and 7 bases at J; junction bases unmatched: 6.

The CDR3 coding sequence is TGTGCCAGCTCGAAGACTAGCGGGGCTCCGGGGACCGGGGAGCTGTTTTTT. This sequence encodes CASSKTSGAPGTGELFF. The rearrangement joins TRBV18 to TRBJ2-2; the match to TRBD2 covers 11 bases. Trimming at V came to 6 bases and at J to 5 bases, leaving 11 bases not matched to a gene. This CDR3 contains 17 residues. Germline lookup yields CDR1 KGHSH and CDR2 LQKENI. Complete variable domain (other parts from reference TRBV18 and TRBJ2-2): NAGVMQNPRHLVRRRGQEARLRCSPMKGHSHVYWYRQLPEEGLKFMVYLQKENIIDESGMPKERFSAEFPKEGPSILRIQQVVRGDSAAYFCASSKTSGAPGTGELFFGEGSRLTVL.

V is TRBV19 and J is TRBJ2-2; 15 nucleotides agree with TRBD2. Germline V gene lookup returns CDR1 LNHDA and CDR2 SQIVND (reference sequence). The length of the CDR3 is 20 residues. Trimming at V came to 2 bases and at J to 6 bases, leaving 13 bases not matched to a gene. DNA for the CDR3: TGTGCCAGTAGTATATTTGGGAGACGAGGACTAGCGGGAGGGCCCGGGGAGCTGTTTTTT. Translated: CASSIFGRRGLAGGPGELFF.

The chain recombines TRBV27 with TRBJ2-5; the D gene is possibly TRBD2 (6 bases). CDR1 and CDR2 (germline): MNHEY, SMNVEV (reference sequence). The CDR3 sequence is 15 residues long. Between the trimmed V and J ends, which lost 8 bases and 2 bases, there was a span of 18 bases. CDR3: CASGRDFAGQETQYF. The CDR3 DNA is TGTGCCAGCGGACGGGACTTTGCAGGGCAAGAGACCCAGTACTTC.

V is TRBV7-8 and J is TRBJ1-1, with no clear D. Trimming pared 3 bases from V and 1 base from J, leaving 6 bases between. CDR3 length: 13 residues. The V gene's germline CDR1 is SGHVS and CDR2 FQNEAQ. The CDR3 region has the DNA TGTGCCAGCAGCTTCAACGGGAACACTGAAGCTTTCTTT. It encodes CASSFNGNTEAFF.

The chain joins TRBV5-5 to TRBJ2-1; D not certain. V was pared by 4 bases and J by 14 bases, with 19 bases between. The CDR3 loop spans 13 amino acids. CDR1 SGHKS and CDR2 YYEKEE come from the germline V gene (reference sequence). The CDR3 nucleotides are TGTGCCAGCAGCCCCCACAAGATTAAGATAGAGTTCTTC. It is translated as CASSPHKIKIEFF. The full variable domain, with the rest looked up from reference TRBV5-5 and TRBJ2-1, is DAGVTQSPTHLIKTRGQQVTLRCSPISGHKSVSWYQQVLGQGPQFIFQYYEKEERGRGNFPDRFSARQFPNYSSELNVNALLLGDSALYLCASSPHKIKIEFFGPGTRLTVL.

The chain has TRBV7-2 and TRBJ1-6, with no clear D. Germline-derived CDR1 and CDR2 are SGHTA and FQGNSA. This CDR3 has 14 amino acids. The V end lost 4 bases, the J end lost 9 bases, and 13 bases lay between the germline ends. The CDR3 spells CASSYDRERSPLHF. The CDR3 DNA follows: TGTGCCAGCAGCTACGACCGAGAGCGTTCACCCCTCCACTTT.

CDR3 coding DNA: TGCGCCAGCAGCCTTTCGGGGACCGCTCGGCAGGAGGCTTTCTTT. Translating it yields CASSLSGTARQEAFF. This chain uses TRBV4-1 with TRBJ1-1; TRBD1 is a possible D gene (5 bases). Germline-derived CDR1 and CDR2 are MGHRA and YSYEKL. The CDR3 has 15 residues. V lost 4 bases and J lost 11, with 23 bases in between.

The chain couples TRBV5-1 to TRBJ2-7; 8 nucleotides line up with TRBD1. Germline lookup yields CDR1 SGHRS and CDR2 YFSETQ. The CDR3 runs to 15 residues. Trimming removed 0 bases from V and 7 bases from J; junction bases left unmatched: 9. This chain's CDR3 is CASSLGSGGFEEQYV. CDR3 DNA sequence: TGCGCCAGCAGCTTGGGGTCAGGGGGCTTTGAAGAGCAGTACGTC.